Following are 25 T cell receptor beta chains from one sample sequenced in a study of T cell repertoires in cytomegalovirus infection. TCRdb re-analysed the reads in MiXCR, keeping a single row per CDR3 protein. The sample carries roughly 730,000 distinct CDR3 sequences, around 31% recorded once. Antigens for these TCRs are unknown. This specimen consisted of cultured PBMCs, obtained from culture after CMV antigen stimulation. These receptor sequences come from a human donor in good health (CMV status not recorded). Some clones in this sample may be carry-over from other donors' samples.

V usage is TRBV11-2 and J usage is TRBJ2-7; 10 bases align to TRBD1. Germline assignment: CDR1 SGHAT and CDR2 FQNNGV. V was clipped by 5 bases and J by 4 bases; unmatched bases: 5. The CDR3 has 14 residues. CDR3 sequence (DNA): TGTGCCAGCAGCGGATGGACAGGGGGATACGAGCAGTACTTC. Translated, it gives CASSGWTGGYEQYF.

This clonotype appeared many times. The chain joins TRBV7-2 to TRBJ1-3, with TRBD1 matching over 8 bases. CDR3 length equals 17 residues. Germline CDR1 is SGHTA and CDR2 is FQGNSA. V lost 5 bases and J lost 0; bases outside the gene matches: 9. CDR3 DNA: TGTGCCAGCAGCACCAGACAGGGGACATCCTCTGGAAACACCATATATTTT. Translated: CASSTRQGTSSGNTIYF.

The gene calls are TRBV7-8 and TRBJ2-1, with TRBD2 matching 9 bases. Per the germline V gene, CDR1 is SGHVS and CDR2 is FQNEAQ. This CDR3 spans 15 amino acids. Unmatched junction bases numbered 9, after V lost 5 bases and J lost 7 bases. DNA for the CDR3: TGTGCCAGCAGCCCCCTAAGGCTAGCGGGGAATGAGCAGTTCTTC. It translates to CASSPLRLAGNEQFF.

This clonotype was seen repeatedly, ten times or more. The rearrangement links TRBV7-9 to TRBJ1-5, with D perhaps matching TRBD1 (6 bases). Trimming removed 6 bases at V and 2 bases at J, with 11 bases between. Germline CDR1 and CDR2: SEHNR and FQNEAQ (reference sequence). The CDR3 loop spans 14 amino acids. This chain's CDR3 is CASSSRQGNQPQHF. Written as DNA, the CDR3 is TGTGCCAGCAGTTCTCGACAGGGCAATCAGCCCCAGCATTTT. The complete variable domain, with remaining parts taken from reference TRBV7-9 and TRBJ1-5, reads DTGVSQNPRHKITKRGQNVTFRCDPISEHNRLYWYRQTLGQGPEFLTYFQNEAQLEKSRLLSDRFSAERPKGSFSTLEIQRTEQGDSAMYLCASSSRQGNQPQHFGDGTRLSIL.

This sequence joins TRBV13 and TRBJ2-3; 8 bases line up with TRBD2. J gave up 1 base and V 0 bases, and 3 bases lay outside the gene matches. Germline loops: CDR1 PRHDT, CDR2 FYEKMQ (reference sequence). The CDR3 length is 16 residues. The DNA for the CDR3 is TGTGCCAGCAGCTTAGGCCGGCGGGGGGGCACAGATACGCAGTATTTT. Residues: CASSLGRRGGTDTQYF. The variable domain in full, with the rest retrieved from reference TRBV13 and TRBJ2-3, is AAGVIQSPRHLIKEKRETATLKCYPIPRHDTVYWYQQGPGQDPQFLISFYEKMQSDKGSIPDRFSAQQFSDYHSELNMSSLELGDSALYFCASSLGRRGGTDTQYFGPGTRLTVL.

This clonotype turned up a few times. The V call is TRBV6-2 or TRBV6-3, the J call TRBJ2-5; possible D gene TRBD2, 6 bases. The CDR3 contains 16 residues. Trimming pared 4 bases from V and 2 bases from J, leaving 17 bases between. The germline V gene has CDR1 MNHEY and CDR2 SVGEGT. CDR3: CASSSLRGAEQETQYF. The CDR3 DNA reads as TGTGCCAGCAGTTCCCTACGCGGGGCGGAACAAGAGACCCAGTACTTC.

The chain couples TRBV7-2 to TRBJ2-5, with 7 bases fitting TRBD2. V lost 5 bases and J lost 4; bases outside the gene matches: 13. Germline V gene sequence: CDR1 SGHTA, CDR2 FQGNSA. The CDR3 extends over 16 amino acids. CDR3 coding DNA: TGTGCCAGCAGCCGGGGGGTCGCGGGACGAAGAGAGACCCAGTACTTC. Amino acid sequence: CASSRGVAGRRETQYF.

The V and J genes are TRBV7-9 and TRBJ1-1; possible D gene TRBD1, 6 bases. CDR1 is SEHNR and CDR2 is FQNEAQ in the germline V gene (reference sequence). Trimming removed 1 base from V and 3 bases from J, with 12 bases in between. The CDR3 has 15 residues. The CDR3: CASSLDDRRYTEAFF. CDR3 in DNA: TGTGCCAGCAGCTTAGACGACAGGCGATACACTGAAGCTTTCTTT.

The gene calls are TRBV28 and TRBJ1-1; the D is unclear. The germline V gene encodes CDR1 MDHEN and CDR2 SYDVKM. V dropped 5 bases and J dropped 6 bases, with 10 bases sitting between them. CDR3 length equals 12 residues. CDR3 sequence reads: CASSVGGSEAFF. The CDR3 DNA reads as TGTGCCAGCAGTGTGGGTGGCTCTGAAGCTTTCTTT.

The chain links TRBV15 to TRBJ1-1, with D possibly being TRBD1 (5 bases). V was clipped by 1 base and J by 7 bases, with 10 bases between them. Germline-derived CDR1 and CDR2 are LNHNV and YYDKDF (reference sequence). This CDR3 is built from 13 residues. CDR3: CATSRGDFGEAFF. The DNA for the CDR3 is TGTGCCACCAGCAGAGGGGACTTTGGTGAAGCTTTCTTT.

The rearrangement uses TRBV20-1 and TRBJ2-5, with D possibly being TRBD1 (6 bases). Germline lookup yields CDR1 DFQATT and CDR2 SNEGSKA (reference sequence). This CDR3 is 15 amino acids long. The V and J ends lost 3 bases and 3 bases respectively, with 17 bases between them. CDR3 amino acids: CSASRVGGREETQYF. Here the CDR3 DNA reads TGCAGTGCTAGCCGGGTTGGGGGCCGGGAAGAGACCCAGTACTTC.

This clonotype was recorded at least ten times. At one end, the junction sequence differs from germline, possibly due to a read error. The chain combines TRBV19 with TRBJ2-2; D call uncertain. This CDR3 is 13 amino acids long. Germline-derived CDR1 and CDR2 are LNHDA and SQIVND (reference sequence). The CDR3 DNA reads as TGTGCCAGCAGTATTCTTGGCACCGGGGAGCTGTTTTTT. As protein: CASSILGTGELFF. The entire variable domain, with the rest obtained from reference TRBV19 and TRBJ2-2, is as follows: DGGITQSPKYLFRKEGQNVTLSCEQNLNHDAMYWYRQDPGQGLRLIYYSQIVNDFQKGDIAEGYSVSREKKESFPLTVTSAQKNPTAFYLCASSILGTGELFFGEGSRLTVL.

Worth noting for this clonotype: The junction and the germline gene differ at one end; a read error may be behind it. The chain carries TRBV5-3 and TRBJ2-7; 8 bases match TRBD2. TRBV5-3 is an open reading frame whose function is uncertain. This CDR3 spans 15 amino acids. The CDR3 sequence: CASSSSGGLRYEQYF. In DNA form, the CDR3 reads TGTGCCAGCAGCTCAAGCGGGGGCCTCCGCTACGAGCAGTACTTC.

This clonotype was found a few times. The gene calls are TRBV29-1 and TRBJ1-2; the D gene is possibly TRBD1 (6 bases). The germline gives CDR1 SQVTM, CDR2 ANQGSEA. With 1 base removed from V and 8 bases from J, the gap between germline ends came to 14 bases. The CDR3 totals 13 residues. CDR3: CSVEVGGRTGYTF. The CDR3 nucleotides read TGCAGCGTTGAAGTGGGGGGGCGTACGGGCTACACCTTC.

This clonotype was counted between two and nine times. This chain connects TRBV27 to TRBJ1-1, with unresolved D. Trimming removed 3 bases at V and 2 bases at J, with 22 bases between. There are 18 residues in the CDR3. Germline CDR1 MNHEY, CDR2 SMNVEV (reference sequence). The CDR3 DNA follows: TGTGCCAGCAGTTTTCACCCCTCGGTCCAGCCTTATAACACTGAAGCTTTCTTT. Its translation is CASSFHPSVQPYNTEAFF.

A few counts support this clonotype. One end of the junction fails to match germline, which may point to a read error. The chain carries TRBV12-3 or TRBV12-4 and TRBJ1-1; 7 bases match TRBD1. This CDR3 comprises 12 residues. The CDR3 loop is CASRTGTAKLLF. CDR3 in DNA: TGTGCCAGCAGGACCGGGACAGCGAAGCTTCTCTTT.

The rearrangement links TRBV20-1 to TRBJ1-5; D is ambiguous. Germline assignment: CDR1 DFQATT and CDR2 SNEGSKA (reference sequence). V was trimmed by 0 bases and J by 2 bases, leaving 14 bases between them. The CDR3 is 16 residues long. The CDR3 is CSARDIVSLGNQPQHF. The CDR3 DNA follows: TGCAGTGCTAGAGATATAGTTTCCTTGGGCAATCAGCCCCAGCATTTT.

This clonotype was detected a few times. The chain joins TRBV6-6 to TRBJ1-4; D remains ambiguous. The CDR3 covers 14 residues. Trimming pared 7 bases from V and 8 bases from J, leaving 17 bases between. Germline CDR1 reads MNHNY; CDR2 reads SVGAGI (reference sequence). The chain's CDR3 is CASIHGGAGEKLFF. The CDR3 DNA follows: TGTGCCAGCATCCACGGCGGAGCGGGGGAAAAACTGTTTTTT.

A few counts support this clonotype. This chain uses TRBV11-1 with TRBJ2-1; no clear D. V shed 5 bases and J shed 0 bases, with 8 bases lying between them. The CDR3 is 14 amino acids. Germline-derived CDR1 and CDR2 are SGHAT and FQDESV (reference sequence). CDR3 DNA sequence: TGTGCCAGCAGCGCCACGGGCTCCTACAATGAGCAGTTCTTC. Its protein product is CASSATGSYNEQFF.

This clonotype was counted between two and nine times. The chain is built from TRBV12-3 or TRBV12-4 and TRBJ2-1; 7 nucleotides align to TRBD2. The CDR3 totals 15 residues. V lost 5 bases to trimming and J lost 6 bases; unmatched junction nucleotides: 10. The CDR3 spells CASSPTGGRGNEQFF. Here the CDR3 DNA reads TGTGCCAGCAGTCCTACTGGCGGGAGAGGCAATGAGCAGTTCTTC.

The genes are TRBV5-1 and TRBJ1-4, with D perhaps matching TRBD1 (5 bases). Germline CDR1 reads SGHRS; CDR2 reads YFSETQ. The CDR3 is 12 residues long. The germline V and J ends were trimmed by 4 bases and 9 bases, with 10 bases remaining between them. CDR3 residues: CASSLDTKKLFF. The CDR3 nucleotides are TGCGCCAGCAGCCTGGACACGAAAAAACTGTTTTTT.

This clonotype was detected only a few times. The chain couples TRBV5-4 to TRBJ2-5; 9 bases align to TRBD1. CDR3 length: 14 residues. Germline CDR1 reads SGHNT; CDR2 reads YYREEE (reference sequence). Losses at the gene ends were 0 bases for V and 5 bases for J; bases not matched to a gene: 2. Here the CDR3 DNA reads TGTGCCAGCAGCTTGGAGGGACAGGGTGAGACCCAGTACTTC. It translates to CASSLEGQGETQYF.

This clonotype was picked up many times. V usage is TRBV7-2 and J usage is TRBJ2-2; D unresolved. The germline CDR1 and CDR2 sequences are SGHTA and FQGNSA. The CDR3 extends over 15 amino acids. V lost 1 base and J 3 bases, leaving 9 bases between the germline ends. CDR3 DNA: TGTGCCAGCAGCTTAGTGCAGATCTACACCGGGGAGCTGTTTTTT. It translates to CASSLVQIYTGELFF.

This sequence joins TRBV10-3 and TRBJ2-1; 11 nucleotides match TRBD2. Germline CDR1 ENHRY, CDR2 SYGVKD. V was pared by 4 bases and J by 3 bases, with 2 bases of the junction left unmatched. CDR3 length equals 15 residues. Written as DNA, the CDR3 is TGTGCCATCAGTGGGGGACTAGCGGACTACAATGAGCAGTTCTTC. This sequence encodes CAISGGLADYNEQFF.

This clonotype was detected only a few times. The chain combines TRBV6-5 with TRBJ2-3, with 10 nucleotides matching TRBD2. With V trimmed by 0 bases and J by 4 bases, 4 bases remained unmatched. The V gene's germline CDR1 is MNHEY and CDR2 SVGAGI. This CDR3 region has 16 residues. The CDR3 coding sequence is TGTGCCAGCAGTTACTCGCTTCTAGCGGGAGCAGATACGCAGTATTTT. Translating it yields CASSYSLLAGADTQYF.